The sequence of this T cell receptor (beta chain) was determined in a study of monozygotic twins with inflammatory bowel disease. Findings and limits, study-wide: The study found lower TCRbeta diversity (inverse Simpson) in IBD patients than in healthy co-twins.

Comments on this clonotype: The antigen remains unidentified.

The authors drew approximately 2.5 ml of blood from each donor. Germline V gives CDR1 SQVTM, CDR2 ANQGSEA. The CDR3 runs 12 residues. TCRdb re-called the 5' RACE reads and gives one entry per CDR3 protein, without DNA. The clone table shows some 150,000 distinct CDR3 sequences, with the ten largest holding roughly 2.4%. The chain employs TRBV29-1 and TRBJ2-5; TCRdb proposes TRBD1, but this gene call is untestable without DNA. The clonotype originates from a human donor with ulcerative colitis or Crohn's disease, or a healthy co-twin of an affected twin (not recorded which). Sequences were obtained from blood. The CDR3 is CSVYKGTETQYF.